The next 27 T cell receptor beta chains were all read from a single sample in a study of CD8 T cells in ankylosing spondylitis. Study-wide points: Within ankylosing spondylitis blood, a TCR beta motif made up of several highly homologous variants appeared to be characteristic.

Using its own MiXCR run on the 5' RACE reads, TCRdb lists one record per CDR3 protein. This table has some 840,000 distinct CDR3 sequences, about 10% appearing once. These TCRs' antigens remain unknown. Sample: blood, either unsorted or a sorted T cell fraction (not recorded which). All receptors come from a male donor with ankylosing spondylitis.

In DNA, the CDR3 is TGTGCCAGCAGTTTGGGGATAAGGACCGGGGAGCTGTTTTTT. Amino acid sequence: CASSLGIRTGELFF. This chain uses TRBV12-3 or TRBV12-4 with TRBJ2-2, with D unclear. The CDR3 has 14 residues. The germline V and J ends were trimmed by 3 bases and 5 bases, with 10 bases remaining between them.

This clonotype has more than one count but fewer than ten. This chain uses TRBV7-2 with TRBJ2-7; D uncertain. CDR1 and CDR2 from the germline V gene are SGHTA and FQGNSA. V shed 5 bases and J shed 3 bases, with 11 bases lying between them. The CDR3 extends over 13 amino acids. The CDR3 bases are TGTGCCAGCAGCGCGACCCAAAGCTACGAGCAGTACTTC. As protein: CASSATQSYEQYF.

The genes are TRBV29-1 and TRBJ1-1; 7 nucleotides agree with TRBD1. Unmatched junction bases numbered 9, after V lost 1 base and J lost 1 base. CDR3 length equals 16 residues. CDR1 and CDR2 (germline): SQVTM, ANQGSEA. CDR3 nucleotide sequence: TGCAGCGTTGAAGTCGGGGGACAGCGTGGGAACACTGAAGCTTTCTTT. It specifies CSVEVGGQRGNTEAFF.

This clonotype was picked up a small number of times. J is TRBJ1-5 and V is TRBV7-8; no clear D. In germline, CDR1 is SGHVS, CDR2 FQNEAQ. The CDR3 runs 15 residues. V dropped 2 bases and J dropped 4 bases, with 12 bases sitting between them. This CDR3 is CASSLILLGNQPQHF. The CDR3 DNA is TGTGCCAGCAGCTTAATTCTTCTAGGAAATCAGCCCCAGCATTTT. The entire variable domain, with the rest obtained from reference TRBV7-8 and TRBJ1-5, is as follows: GAGVSQSPRYKVAKRGQDVALRCDPISGHVSLFWYQQALGQGPEFLTYFQNEAQLDKSGLPSDRFFAERPEGSVSTLKIQRTQQEDSAVYLCASSLILLGNQPQHFGDGTRLSIL.

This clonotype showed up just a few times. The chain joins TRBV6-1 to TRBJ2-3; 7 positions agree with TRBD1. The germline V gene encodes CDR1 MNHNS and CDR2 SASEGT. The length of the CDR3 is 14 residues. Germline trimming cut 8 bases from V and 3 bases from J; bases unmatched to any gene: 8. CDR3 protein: CASLEGATTDTQYF. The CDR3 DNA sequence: TGTGCCAGCTTAGAGGGGGCGACGACAGATACGCAGTATTTT.

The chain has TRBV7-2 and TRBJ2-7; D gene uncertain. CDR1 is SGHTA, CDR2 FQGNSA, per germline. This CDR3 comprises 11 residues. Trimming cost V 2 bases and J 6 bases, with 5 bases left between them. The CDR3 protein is CASSLIREQYF. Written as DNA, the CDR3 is TGTGCCAGCAGCTTAATCCGCGAGCAGTACTTC.

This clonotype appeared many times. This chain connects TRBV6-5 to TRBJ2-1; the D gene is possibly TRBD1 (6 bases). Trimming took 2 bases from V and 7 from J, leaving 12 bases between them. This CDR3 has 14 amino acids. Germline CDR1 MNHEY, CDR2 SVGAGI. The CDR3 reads CASSYAYRDNEQFF. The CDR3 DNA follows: TGTGCCAGCAGTTACGCGTACAGGGATAATGAGCAGTTCTTC.

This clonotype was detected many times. The CDR3 DNA reads TGCGCCAGCAGCTTGGAGACAGGGTATGGCTACACCTTC. Translated, it gives CASSLETGYGYTF. This rearrangement joins TRBV5-1 to TRBJ1-2; 7 nucleotides line up with TRBD1. Per germline, CDR1 SGHRS and CDR2 YFSETQ. This CDR3 contains 13 residues. The V segment lost 0 bases and the J segment 5 bases; nucleotides outside the gene matches: 1. Using reference TRBV5-1 and TRBJ1-2 for the parts outside the CDR3, the full variable domain is KAGVTQTPRYLIKTRGQQVTLSCSPISGHRSVSWYQQTPGQGLQFLFEYFSETQRNKGNFPGRFSGRQFSNSRSEMNVSTLELGDSALYLCASSLETGYGYTFGSGTRLTVV.

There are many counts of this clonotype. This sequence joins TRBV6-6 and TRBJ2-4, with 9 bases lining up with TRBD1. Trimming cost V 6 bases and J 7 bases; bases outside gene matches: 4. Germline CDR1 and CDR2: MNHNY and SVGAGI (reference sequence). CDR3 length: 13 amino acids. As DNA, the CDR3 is TGTGCCAGCAGCCCCGGGACAGGGAACATTCAGTACTTC. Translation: CASSPGTGNIQYF.

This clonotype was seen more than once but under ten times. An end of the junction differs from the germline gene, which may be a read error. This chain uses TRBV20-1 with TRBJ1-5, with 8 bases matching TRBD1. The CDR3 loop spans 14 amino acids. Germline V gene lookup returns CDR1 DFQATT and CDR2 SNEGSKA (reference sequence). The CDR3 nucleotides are TGCAGTGCCCTCGAGGCAGGGGGCAAACAGCCCCAGCATTTT. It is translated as CSALEAGGKQPQHF.

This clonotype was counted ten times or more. CDR3 protein: CSPSSGVGETQYF. The DNA of the CDR3 is TGCAGCCCGTCAAGCGGGGTTGGAGAGACCCAGTACTTC. The V gene is TRBV20-1, the J gene TRBJ2-5; 7 bases map to TRBD2. The length of the CDR3 is 13 residues. Per germline, CDR1 DFQATT and CDR2 SNEGSKA (reference sequence).

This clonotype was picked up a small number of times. The CDR3 DNA sequence: TGTGCCAGCAGCCGAGGGGGACTACTGGGGCATACGCAGTATTTT. Protein product: CASSRGGLLGHTQYF. The genes are TRBV28 and TRBJ2-3, with D perhaps matching TRBD2 (7 bases). Deletions cut 6 bases from V and 7 bases from J, with 20 bases between. The length of the CDR3 is 15 residues. Germline values: CDR1 MDHEN, CDR2 SYDVKM.

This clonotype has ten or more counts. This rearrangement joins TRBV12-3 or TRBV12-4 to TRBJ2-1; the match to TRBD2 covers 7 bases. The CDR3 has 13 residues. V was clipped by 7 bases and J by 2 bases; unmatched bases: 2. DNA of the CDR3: TGTGCCAGCACTAGCGGACCCTACAATGAGCAGTTCTTC. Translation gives CASTSGPYNEQFF.

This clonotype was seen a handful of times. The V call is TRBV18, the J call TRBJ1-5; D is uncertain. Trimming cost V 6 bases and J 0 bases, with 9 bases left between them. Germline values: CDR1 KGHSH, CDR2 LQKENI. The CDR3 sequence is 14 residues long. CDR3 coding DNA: TGTGCCAGCTCGCTCGACGTTAGCAATCAGCCCCAGCATTTT. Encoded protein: CASSLDVSNQPQHF.

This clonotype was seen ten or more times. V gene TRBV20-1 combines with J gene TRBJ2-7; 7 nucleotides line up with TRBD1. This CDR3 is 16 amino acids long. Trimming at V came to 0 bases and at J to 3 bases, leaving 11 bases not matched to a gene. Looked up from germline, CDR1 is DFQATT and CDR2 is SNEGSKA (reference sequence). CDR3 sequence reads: CSARDSRGQRLYEQYF. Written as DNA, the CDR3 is TGCAGTGCTAGAGATTCAAGGGGACAGCGCCTCTACGAGCAGTACTTC.

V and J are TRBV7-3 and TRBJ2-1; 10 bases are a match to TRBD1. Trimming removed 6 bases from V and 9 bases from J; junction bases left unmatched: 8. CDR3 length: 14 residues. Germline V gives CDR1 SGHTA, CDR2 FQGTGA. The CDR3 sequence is CASRRTGGEREQFF. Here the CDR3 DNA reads TGTGCCAGCAGACGGACAGGGGGGGAACGTGAGCAGTTCTTC.

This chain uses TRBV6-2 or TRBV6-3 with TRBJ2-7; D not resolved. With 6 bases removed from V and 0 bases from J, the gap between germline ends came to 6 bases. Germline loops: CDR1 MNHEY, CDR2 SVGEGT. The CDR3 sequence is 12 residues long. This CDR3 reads CASSVYSYEQYF. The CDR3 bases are TGTGCCAGCAGCGTTTACTCCTACGAGCAGTACTTC.

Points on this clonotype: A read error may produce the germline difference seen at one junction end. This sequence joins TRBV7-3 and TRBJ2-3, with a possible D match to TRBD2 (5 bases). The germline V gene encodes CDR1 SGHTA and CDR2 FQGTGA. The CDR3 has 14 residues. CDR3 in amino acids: CASSPSSGTDTQYF. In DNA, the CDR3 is TGTGCTAGCAGCCCTAGCTCCGGCACAGATACGCAGTATTTT.

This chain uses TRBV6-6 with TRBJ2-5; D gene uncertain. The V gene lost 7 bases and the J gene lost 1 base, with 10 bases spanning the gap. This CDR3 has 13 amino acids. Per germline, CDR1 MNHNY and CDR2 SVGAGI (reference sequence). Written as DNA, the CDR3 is TGTGCCAGCACCTTGGGCAGCCAAGAGACCCAGTACTTC. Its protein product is CASTLGSQETQYF.

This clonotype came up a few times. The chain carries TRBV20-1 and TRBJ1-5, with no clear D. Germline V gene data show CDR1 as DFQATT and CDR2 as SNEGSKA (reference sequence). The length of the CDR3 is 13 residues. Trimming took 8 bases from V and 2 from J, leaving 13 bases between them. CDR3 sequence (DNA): TGCAGTATCTGGGGAATAGGCAATCAGCCCCAGCATTTT. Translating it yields CSIWGIGNQPQHF.

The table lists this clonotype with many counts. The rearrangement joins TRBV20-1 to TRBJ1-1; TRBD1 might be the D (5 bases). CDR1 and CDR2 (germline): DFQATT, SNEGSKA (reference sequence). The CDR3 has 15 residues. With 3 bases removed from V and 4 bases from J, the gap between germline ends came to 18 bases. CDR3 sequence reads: CSARITGRGSTEAFF. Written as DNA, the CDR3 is TGCAGTGCTAGGATTACGGGACGGGGGAGCACTGAAGCTTTCTTT.

CDR3 in DNA: TGTGCCAGCAGCTTAGGCCGACAGTTAAACACTGAAGCTTTCTTT. As protein: CASSLGRQLNTEAFF. The V call is TRBV11-2, the J call TRBJ1-1, with a tentative D call TRBD1 (5 bases). The V gene lost 1 base and the J gene lost 2 bases, with 11 bases spanning the gap. CDR3 length equals 15 residues. Germline loops: CDR1 SGHAT, CDR2 FQNNGV.

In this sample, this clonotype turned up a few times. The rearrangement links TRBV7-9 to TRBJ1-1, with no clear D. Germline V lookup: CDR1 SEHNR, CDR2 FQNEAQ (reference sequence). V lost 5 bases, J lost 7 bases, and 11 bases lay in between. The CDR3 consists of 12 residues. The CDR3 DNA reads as TGTGCCAGCAGCCCAGACGCGGTTGAAGCTTTCTTT. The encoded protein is CASSPDAVEAFF.

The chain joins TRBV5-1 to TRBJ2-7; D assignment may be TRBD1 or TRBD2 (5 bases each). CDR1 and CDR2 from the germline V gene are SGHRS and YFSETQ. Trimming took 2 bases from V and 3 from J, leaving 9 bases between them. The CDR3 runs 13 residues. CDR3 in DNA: TGCGCCAGCAGCTTCGGGACGTACTACGAGCAGTACTTC. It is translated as CASSFGTYYEQYF.

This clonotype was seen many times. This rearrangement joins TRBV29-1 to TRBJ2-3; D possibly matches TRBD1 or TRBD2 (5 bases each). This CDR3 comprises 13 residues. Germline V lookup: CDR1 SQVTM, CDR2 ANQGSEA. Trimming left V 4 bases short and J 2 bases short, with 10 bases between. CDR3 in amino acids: CSVGGTFTDTQYF. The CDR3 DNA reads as TGCAGCGTTGGGGGGACCTTCACAGATACGCAGTATTTT.

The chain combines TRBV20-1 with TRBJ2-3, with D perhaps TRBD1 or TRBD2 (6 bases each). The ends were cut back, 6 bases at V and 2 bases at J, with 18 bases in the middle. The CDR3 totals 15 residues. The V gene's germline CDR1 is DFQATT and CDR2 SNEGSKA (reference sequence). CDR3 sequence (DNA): TGCAGTGCCTCGGTCGGGGGCTCCAACACAGATACGCAGTATTTT. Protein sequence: CSASVGGSNTDTQYF.

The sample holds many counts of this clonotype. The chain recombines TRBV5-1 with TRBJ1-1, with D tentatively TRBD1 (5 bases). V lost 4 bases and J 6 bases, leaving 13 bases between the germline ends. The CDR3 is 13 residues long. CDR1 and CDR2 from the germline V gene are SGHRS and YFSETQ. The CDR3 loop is CASSLSTVPEAFF. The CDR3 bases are TGCGCCAGCAGCCTTTCGACAGTCCCTGAAGCTTTCTTT.